Following are 25 T cell receptor beta chains from one sample sequenced in a study of CD8+CD57+ T cells in acquired aplastic anemia. The template used for profiling TCR beta VDJ and CDR3 was genomic DNA. TCRdb re-analysed the reads in MiXCR, keeping a single row per CDR3 protein. This sample has roughly 190,000 distinct CDR3 sequences, with roughly half found just once. Before being chosen for sequencing, patients had shown CD8+CD57+ cell expansion by flow cytometry. Sequencing was carried out using sorted CD4+, CD8+, or CD8+CD57+ T cells (not recorded which) from PBMCs. Source of these receptors: a human donor with aplastic anemia.

This clonotype was seen repeatedly, ten times or more. This chain joins TRBV5-8 and TRBJ2-5; no clear D gene. CDR3 size: 14 residues. The V and J ends lost 1 base and 0 bases respectively, with 7 bases between them. Per germline, CDR1 SGHTS and CDR2 YDEGEE. CDR3 bases: TGTGCCAGCAGCTTGCGAAGGGACCAAGAGACCCAGTACTTC. Its translation is CASSLRRDQETQYF.

The rearrangement links TRBV7-9 to TRBJ2-1; D call uncertain. CDR1 and CDR2 (germline): SEHNR, FQNEAQ (reference sequence). This CDR3 comprises 12 residues. Trimming cost V 1 base and J 10 bases, with 8 bases left between them. This chain's CDR3 is CASSLERIEQFF. CDR3 DNA: TGTGCCAGCAGCTTAGAACGGATCGAGCAGTTCTTC.

Only a few counts were recorded for this clonotype. The V gene is TRBV12-3 or TRBV12-4, the J gene TRBJ2-1; TRBD2 aligns across 14 bases. The J segment lost 7 bases and the V segment lost 6 bases, leaving 11 bases of the junction unmatched. The CDR3 runs 17 residues. CDR3: CASSPTGLAGGLNEQFF. The CDR3 DNA reads TGTGCCAGCAGCCCCACCGGACTAGCGGGGGGTTTGAATGAGCAGTTCTTC.

The J gene is TRBJ1-2, the V gene TRBV29-1; D call uncertain. This CDR3 comprises 14 residues. Germline values: CDR1 SQVTM, CDR2 ANQGSEA. Trimming pared 0 bases from V and 2 bases from J, leaving 10 bases between. As DNA, the CDR3 is TGCAGCGTTGAAGATCAAGAGGGCAACTATGGCTACACCTTC. It encodes CSVEDQEGNYGYTF.

This clonotype was seen ten or more times. The V call is TRBV10-3, the J call TRBJ2-5, with 8 bases fitting TRBD1. Germline CDR1 and CDR2: ENHRY and SYGVKD. CDR3 length equals 14 residues. Trimming removed 5 bases from V and 5 bases from J; junction bases left unmatched: 7. In DNA form, the CDR3 reads TGTGCCATCAGTCAAACAGGGGGGCGGGAGACCCAGTACTTC. Amino acids: CAISQTGGRETQYF.

V gene TRBV2 combines with J gene TRBJ2-7, with 7 nucleotides matching TRBD1. The CDR3 spans 14 residues. The V gene end was trimmed by 7 bases and the J gene end by 3 bases; junction bases not matched to a gene: 9. Germline V CDR1 and CDR2: SNHLY, FYNNEI. The CDR3 is CASTEDRTIYEQYF. The CDR3 nucleotides read TGTGCCAGCACTGAGGACAGGACCATCTACGAGCAGTACTTC.

The rearrangement uses TRBV7-9 and TRBJ2-5, with D unclear. CDR3 length: 14 residues. Germline V gene sequence: CDR1 SEHNR, CDR2 FQNEAQ (reference sequence). V was cut by 1 base and J by 2 bases, with 8 bases left in between. Here the CDR3 DNA reads TGTGCCAGCAGCTTAGTTCCCCTTCAAGAGACCCAGTACTTC. Translated: CASSLVPLQETQYF.

In the case of this clonotype: Being one base from a much bigger clone, this may be a read error. The rearrangement uses TRBV7-2 and TRBJ2-7, with 8 positions matching TRBD1. Unmatched junction bases numbered 1, after V lost 3 bases and J lost 6 bases. The CDR3 has 12 residues. The germline V gene has CDR1 SGHTA and CDR2 FQGNSA. The DNA of the CDR3 is TGTGCCAGCAGCTTGGACAGGGTCGAGCAGTACTTC. This sequence encodes CASSLDRVEQYF.

This clonotype was counted between two and nine times. V usage is TRBV29-1 and J usage is TRBJ2-5; 9 bases are shared with TRBD1. The trim removed 6 bases at V and 4 bases at J, leaving 12 bases unmatched. The CDR3 is 15 residues long. The germline CDR1 and CDR2 sequences are SQVTM and ANQGSEA. CDR3 in DNA: TGCAGCGTCACCCCCGGGACAGGGATTGGAGAGACCCAGTACTTC. It specifies CSVTPGTGIGETQYF.

This clonotype was seen only once. A much larger clone differs from this one at a single base, so this may be a read error. The missing conserved phenylalanine or tryptophan at the end of this CDR3 makes a read error likely. The chain combines TRBV19 with TRBJ1-2, with 8 bases lining up with TRBD1. From germline, CDR1 is LNHDA and CDR2 SQIVND (reference sequence). The CDR3 runs 17 residues. V lost 4 bases to trimming and J lost 4 bases; unmatched junction nucleotides: 14. DNA for the CDR3: TGTGCCAGTAGTACAAAGGGGGCCCGGACAGGGAGCTATGGCTACACCCTC. Its protein product is CASSTKGARTGSYGYTL.

A note on this clonotype: A much larger clonotype is one base distant, so this may be a read error. J is TRBJ2-7 and V is TRBV11-2, with 9 positions matching TRBD1. Germline CDR1 and CDR2: SGHAT and FQNNGV. The CDR3 spans 17 residues. CDR3 sequence: CAGRGPGGQGFSYEQYF. The DNA of the CDR3 is TGTGCCGGCAGGGGGCCGGGGGGACAGGGTTTTTCGTACGAGCAGTACTTC. Complete variable domain (other parts from reference TRBV11-2 and TRBJ2-7): EAGVAQSPRYKIIEKRQSVAFWCNPISGHATLYWYQQILGQGPKLLIQFQNNGVVDDSQLPKDRFSAERLKGVDSTLKIQPAKLEDSAVYLCAGRGPGGQGFSYEQYFGPGTRLTVT.

This clonotype was seen a handful of times. CDR3 DNA sequence: TGTGCCAGTAGTATGCAGGGGGGCTCCTACAATGAGCAGTTCTTC. It yields the protein CASSMQGGSYNEQFF. The chain uses TRBV19 and TRBJ2-1; D perhaps matches TRBD1 (7 bases). This CDR3 has 15 amino acids. CDR1 LNHDA and CDR2 SQIVND come from the germline V gene (reference sequence). V shed 3 bases and J shed 0 bases, with 9 bases lying between them.

In this sample, this clonotype turned up many times. The V call is TRBV20-1, the J call TRBJ2-3; 15 bases fit TRBD2. The V segment lost 1 base and the J segment 9 bases; nucleotides outside the gene matches: 5. This CDR3 spans 15 amino acids. Germline V gives CDR1 DFQATT, CDR2 SNEGSKA (reference sequence). The CDR3 DNA sequence: TGCAGTGCTAGAGGTGGACTAGCGGGAGGGGGGACGCAGTATTTT. This gives the protein CSARGGLAGGGTQYF.

The V and J genes are TRBV13 and TRBJ2-1, with 8 bases matching TRBD2. From germline, CDR1 is PRHDT and CDR2 FYEKMQ (reference sequence). This CDR3 region has 19 residues. The J segment lost 5 bases and the V segment lost 5 bases, leaving 20 bases of the junction unmatched. This chain's CDR3 is CASSRPGTRLIHRDNEQFF. The DNA for the CDR3 is TGTGCCAGCAGCCGACCCGGGACTAGACTAATTCACAGAGACAATGAGCAGTTCTTC.

The table lists this clonotype with many counts. The chain links TRBV24-1 to TRBJ2-6; tentative D call: TRBD1 (5 bases). Trimming left V 7 bases short and J 0 bases short, with 9 bases between. This CDR3 comprises 15 residues. Germline V gives CDR1 KGHDR, CDR2 SFDVKD. The CDR3 loop is CATSVQGSGANVLTF. Written as DNA, the CDR3 is TGTGCCACCAGCGTTCAGGGCTCTGGGGCCAACGTCCTGACTTTC.

The chain carries TRBV5-1 and TRBJ2-3; D uncertain. Germline V gives CDR1 SGHRS, CDR2 YFSETQ. This CDR3 spans 12 amino acids. V shed 0 bases and J shed 9 bases, with 8 bases lying between them. The CDR3 DNA sequence: TGCGCCAGCAGCTTGGCTCCATACACGCAGTATTTT. Translating it yields CASSLAPYTQYF. Together with reference TRBV5-1 and TRBJ2-3, the CDR3 gives the full variable domain: KAGVTQTPRYLIKTRGQQVTLSCSPISGHRSVSWYQQTPGQGLQFLFEYFSETQRNKGNFPGRFSGRQFSNSRSEMNVSTLELGDSALYLCASSLAPYTQYFGPGTRLTVL.

The table lists this clonotype with many counts. This CDR3 is CSARRAAPGDYEQYF. CDR3 bases: TGCAGTGCTAGACGGGCTGCTCCGGGGGACTACGAGCAGTACTTC. The chain employs TRBV20-1 and TRBJ2-7; weak D call: TRBD2 (6 bases). The V gene's germline CDR1 is DFQATT and CDR2 SNEGSKA (reference sequence). CDR3 length equals 15 residues. V lost 2 bases, J lost 3 bases, and 17 bases lay in between.

This clonotype was counted ten times or more. The J gene is TRBJ1-3, the V gene TRBV24-1, with D hard to call. V lost 3 bases to trimming and J lost 0 bases, with 5 bases between them. Germline V gene sequence: CDR1 KGHDR, CDR2 SFDVKD. This CDR3 comprises 14 residues. CDR3 in DNA: TGTGCCACCAGTGATCCAGGCTCTGGAAACACCATATATTTT. It yields the protein CATSDPGSGNTIYF.

The CDR3 sequence is CASSYADNEKLFF. In DNA form, the CDR3 reads TGTGCCAGCAGTTACGCGGATAATGAAAAACTGTTTTTT. J is TRBJ1-4 and V is TRBV6-5; D gene uncertain. V was cut by 2 bases and J by 4 bases, with 5 bases left in between. The CDR3 is made up of 13 amino acids. The V gene's germline CDR1 is MNHEY and CDR2 SVGAGI.

J is TRBJ2-7 and V is TRBV11-1; 7 bases agree with TRBD1. The CDR3 consists of 14 residues. CDR1 and CDR2 (germline): SGHAT, FQDESV (reference sequence). V was clipped by 5 bases and J by 1 base; unmatched bases: 5. CDR3 DNA: TGTGCCAGCAGCCCGGGACAGTCTTCCTACGAGCAGTACTTC. This codes for CASSPGQSSYEQYF. The variable domain in full, completed from reference TRBV11-1 and TRBJ2-7, reads EAEVAQSPRYKITEKSQAVAFWCDPISGHATLYWYRQILGQGPELLVQFQDESVVDDSQLPKDRFSAERLKGVDSTLKIQPAELGDSAMYLCASSPGQSSYEQYFGPGTRLTVT.

This clonotype was found many times. This chain joins TRBV5-1 and TRBJ2-1; the match to TRBD2 covers 7 bases. CDR1 and CDR2 from the germline V gene are SGHRS and YFSETQ. Unmatched junction bases numbered 3, after V lost 0 bases and J lost 0 bases. The length of the CDR3 is 16 residues. The CDR3 loop is CASSLVSSGSYNEQFF. The CDR3 bases are TGCGCCAGCAGCTTGGTATCTAGCGGCTCCTACAATGAGCAGTTCTTC.

The rearrangement joins TRBV10-1 to TRBJ2-2; 9 bases are shared with TRBD1. The V segment lost 3 bases and the J segment 5 bases; nucleotides outside the gene matches: 4. This CDR3 comprises 15 residues. CDR1 and CDR2 from the germline V gene are WNHNN and SYGVQD (reference sequence). The CDR3 bases are TGCGCCAGCAGTGATGGGACAGGGTGGACCGGGGAGCTGTTTTTT. Translated, it gives CASSDGTGWTGELFF.

The V call is TRBV7-8, the J call TRBJ1-3, with a possible D match to TRBD1 (5 bases). The length of the CDR3 is 16 residues. V was clipped by 2 bases and J by 4 bases, with 15 bases between them. Per germline, CDR1 SGHVS and CDR2 FQNEAQ. The DNA for the CDR3 is TGTGCCAGCAGCTTAACAGGACGGACTATAGGAAACACCATATATTTT. Residues: CASSLTGRTIGNTIYF.

In its sample, this clonotype was seen many times. The V call is TRBV20-1, the J call TRBJ2-7, with D possibly TRBD1 on 6 matching bases. Trimming removed 5 bases at V and 2 bases at J, with 13 bases between. The CDR3 is made up of 13 amino acids. Germline values: CDR1 DFQATT, CDR2 SNEGSKA (reference sequence). CDR3 sequence (DNA): TGCAGTGCTCCAGACAGGCGAACCTACGAGCAGTACTTC. This sequence encodes CSAPDRRTYEQYF.

This clonotype is a singleton in its sample. Mismatch with germline at one junction end may stem from a read error. The chain combines TRBV20-1 with TRBJ2-3, with D uncertain. There are 11 residues in the CDR3. The germline V gene encodes CDR1 DFQATT and CDR2 SNEGSKA (reference sequence). In DNA, the CDR3 is TGCAGTGCCAGCGACACAGATACGCAGTATTTC. Its protein is CSASDTDTQYF.